The rows below give T cell receptor beta chains drawn from one sample of a study of cytomegalovirus exposure and HLA in healthy donors. Sequencing used immunoSEQ multiplex PCR; TCRdb keeps in-frame clones, though not all of them. The ten top clones account for 0.7% to 1%, within a sample of under 200,000 clones. The sample consisted of PBMCs. Source of these receptors: a woman aged 18 to 35 in good health and CMV-seropositive. CDR3s include the opening cysteine and the closing phenylalanine or tryptophan. D genes are given only for firm matches.

.	TRBV18	TRBJ2-5	CASSRDQETQYF	TGTGCCAGCTCACGCGACCAAGAGACCCAGTACTTC
.	TRBV7-8	TRBJ2-1	CASSVTVDNEQFF	TGTGCCAGCAGTGTGACAGTAGACAATGAGCAGTTCTTC
.	TRBV7-8	TRBJ1-2	CASSLAQNYGYTF	TGTGCCAGCAGCTTAGCACAGAACTATGGCTACACCTTC
.	TRBV13	TRBJ2-1	CASSLGAGEQFF	TGTGCCAGCAGCTTAGGGGCGGGGGAGCAGTTCTTC
TRBD2	TRBV18	TRBJ2-1	CASSPGEGQESIF	TGTGCCAGCTCACCGGGGGAGGGTCAGGAATCGATCTTC
.	TRBV9	TRBJ2-1	CASSVTGGSSYNEQFF	TGTGCCAGCAGCGTAACCGGGGGAAGCTCCTACAATGAGCAGTTCTTC
.	TRBV7-2	TRBJ1-3	CASSGRGISGNTIYF	TGTGCCAGCAGCGGCAGGGGTATCTCTGGAAACACCATATATTTT
TRBD1	TRBV29-1	TRBJ1-1	CSATAGGTLNTEAFF	TGCAGCGCGACAGCAGGGGGCACTCTGAACACTGAAGCTTTCTTT
TRBD1	TRBV9	TRBJ2-7	CASSVGDRGYEQYF	TGTGCCAGCAGCGTTGGGGACAGGGGGTACGAGCAGTACTTC
TRBD1	TRBV4-1	TRBJ1-2	CASSQDRTGAPRGYGYTF	TGCGCCAGCAGCCAAGACCGGACAGGGGCCCCCCGGGGCTATGGCTACACCTTC
TRBD1	TRBV5-1	TRBJ1-1	CASSLVRGRDAEAFF	TGCGCCAGCAGCTTGGTTAGGGGGCGTGACGCTGAAGCTTTCTTT
.	TRBV6-1	TRBJ1-2	CASSPGNELEGYTF	TGTGCCAGCAGCCCAGGGAACGAGCTTGAGGGCTACACCTTC
TRBD2	TRBV15	TRBJ2-1	CATSRVAGGYNEQFF	TGTGCCACCAGCAGAGTAGCGGGAGGATACAATGAGCAGTTCTTC
TRBD1	TRBV5-1	TRBJ2-3	CASTPGQGTDTQYF	TGCGCCAGCACGCCGGGACAGGGGACCGATACGCAGTATTTT
.	TRBV7-9	TRBJ1-1	CASSLMLGGVVEAFF	TGTGCCAGCAGCTTAATGCTGGGAGGGGTAGTGGAAGCTTTCTTT
TRBD1	TRBV29-1	TRBJ1-2	CSVDRVLGGHTF	TGCAGCGTCGACAGGGTCTTGGGTGGCCACACCTTC
TRBD1	TRBV27	TRBJ2-5	CASRWTGQQETQYF	TGTGCCAGCAGGTGGACAGGTCAACAAGAGACCCAGTACTTC